The sequence of this TCR beta chain was determined in a study of patients and donors after allogeneic stem cell transplantation. The CDR3 extends over 14 amino acids. V was cut by 4 bases and J by 2 bases, with 10 bases left in between. The germline CDR1 and CDR2 sequences are SGHTA and FQGNSA. Via MiXCR, TCRdb re-called the RT-PCR reads, giving one row per CDR3 protein. The data contain about a million distinct CDR3 sequences, approximately 18% of them seen just once; the ten biggest clones take up roughly 6%. In its sample, this clonotype was seen a few times. J is TRBJ2-3 and V is TRBV7-2; perhaps TRBD1 as D (5 bases). The sequenced sample consisted of blood, either unsorted or a sorted T cell fraction (not recorded which). The sequence came from a human donor who was either an allogeneic HSCT recipient or a stem cell or donor lymphocyte infusion donor (not recorded which). It is not recorded whose cells these are; they may come from a transplant donor. CDR3 protein: CASSSDSLTDTQYF. The CDR3 DNA reads TGTGCCAGCAGCTCAGACAGCCTCACAGATACGCAGTATTTT.